This entry describes one T cell receptor (beta chain). This entry belongs to a study of shared clonotypes between healthy human individuals. Profiling relied on immunoSEQ multiplex PCR, and the TCRdb table lists in-frame clones only, not all of them. The data show some 630,000 clones, approximately 96% seen once. From germline, CDR1 is SGHVS and CDR2 FQNEAQ. This CDR3 has 15 residues. Trimming took off 4 bases at V and 5 bases at J, with 15 bases between the two ends. CD45RO-negative cells were positively selected for CCR7, leaving out terminally differentiated effector memory CD45RA+ cells. The sample consisted of naive CD8+ T cells sorted from blood. The sequence was obtained from a woman aged 30 to 39 in good health. The chain couples TRBV7-8 to TRBJ2-1; a weak D match, TRBD2 (5 bases). In nucleotides, the CDR3 is TGTGCCAGCAGCTCCAGGCCGCGGAGGAACAATGAGCAGTTCTTC. Its translation: CASSSRPRRNNEQFF.